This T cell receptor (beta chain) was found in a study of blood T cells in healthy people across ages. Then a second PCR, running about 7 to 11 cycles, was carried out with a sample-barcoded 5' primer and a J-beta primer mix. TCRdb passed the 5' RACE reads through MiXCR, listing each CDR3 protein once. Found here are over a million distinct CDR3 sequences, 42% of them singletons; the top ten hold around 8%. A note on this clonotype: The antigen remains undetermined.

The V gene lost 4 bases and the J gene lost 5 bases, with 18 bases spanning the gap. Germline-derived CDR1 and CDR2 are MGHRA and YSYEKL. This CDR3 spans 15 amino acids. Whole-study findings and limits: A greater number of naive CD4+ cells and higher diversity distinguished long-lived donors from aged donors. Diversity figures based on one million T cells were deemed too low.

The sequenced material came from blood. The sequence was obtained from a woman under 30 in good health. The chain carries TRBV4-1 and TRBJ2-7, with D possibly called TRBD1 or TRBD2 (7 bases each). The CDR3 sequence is CASSRSGTAVDEQYF. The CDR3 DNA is TGCGCCAGCAGCCGCAGCGGGACAGCGGTTGACGAGCAGTACTTC.